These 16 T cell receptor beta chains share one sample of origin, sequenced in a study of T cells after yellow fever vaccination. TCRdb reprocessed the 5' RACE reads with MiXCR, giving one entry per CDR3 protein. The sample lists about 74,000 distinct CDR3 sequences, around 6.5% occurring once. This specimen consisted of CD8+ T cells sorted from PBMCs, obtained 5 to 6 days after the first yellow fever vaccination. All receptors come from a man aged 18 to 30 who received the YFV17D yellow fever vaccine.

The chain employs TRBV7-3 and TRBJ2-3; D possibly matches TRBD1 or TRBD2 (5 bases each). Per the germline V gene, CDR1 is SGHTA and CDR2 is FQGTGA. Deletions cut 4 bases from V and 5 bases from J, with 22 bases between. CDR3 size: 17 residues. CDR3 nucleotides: TGTGCCAGCAGCTCCCACGGGCCCGGGACCGGGGAAGATACGCAGTATTTT. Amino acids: CASSSHGPGTGEDTQYF.

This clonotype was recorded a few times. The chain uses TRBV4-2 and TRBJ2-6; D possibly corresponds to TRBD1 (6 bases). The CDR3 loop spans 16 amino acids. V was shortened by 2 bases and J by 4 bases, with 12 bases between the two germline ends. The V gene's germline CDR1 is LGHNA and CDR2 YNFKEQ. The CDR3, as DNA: TGTGCCAGCAGCCAACACACAGGGACCGGGGCCAACGTCCTGACTTTC. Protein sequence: CASSQHTGTGANVLTF.

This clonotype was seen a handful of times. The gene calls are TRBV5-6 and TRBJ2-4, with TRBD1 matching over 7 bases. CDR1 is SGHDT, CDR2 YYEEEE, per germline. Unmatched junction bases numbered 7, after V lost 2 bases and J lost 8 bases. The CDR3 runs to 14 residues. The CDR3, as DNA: TGTGCCAGCAGCTTCGGCAGGGGGTATGACATTCAGTACTTC. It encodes CASSFGRGYDIQYF.

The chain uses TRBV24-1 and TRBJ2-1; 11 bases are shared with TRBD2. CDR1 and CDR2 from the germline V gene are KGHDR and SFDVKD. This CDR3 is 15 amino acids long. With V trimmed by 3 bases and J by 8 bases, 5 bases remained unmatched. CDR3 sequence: CATSDPGLAGDEQFF. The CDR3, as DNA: TGTGCCACCAGTGATCCCGGACTAGCGGGTGATGAGCAGTTCTTC.

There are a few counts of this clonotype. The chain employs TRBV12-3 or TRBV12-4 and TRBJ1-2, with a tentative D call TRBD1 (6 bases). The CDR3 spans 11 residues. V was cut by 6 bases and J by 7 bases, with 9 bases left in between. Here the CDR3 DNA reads TGTGCCAGCAGCACAGGGTTTGGCTACACCTTC. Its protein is CASSTGFGYTF.

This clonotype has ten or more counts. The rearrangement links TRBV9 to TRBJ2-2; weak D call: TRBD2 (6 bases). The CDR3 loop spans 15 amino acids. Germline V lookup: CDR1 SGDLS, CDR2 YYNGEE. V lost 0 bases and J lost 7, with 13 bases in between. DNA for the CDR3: TGTGCCAGCAGCGTAGGTGGGACTCTCGGCGGGGAGCTGTTTTTT. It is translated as CASSVGGTLGGELFF.

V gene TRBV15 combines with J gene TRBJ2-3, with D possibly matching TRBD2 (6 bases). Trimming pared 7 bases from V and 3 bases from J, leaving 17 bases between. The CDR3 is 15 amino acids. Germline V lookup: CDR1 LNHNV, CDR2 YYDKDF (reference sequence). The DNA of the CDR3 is TGTGCCACCATGGAGGGAAAGGGCATAACAGATACGCAGTATTTT. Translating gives CATMEGKGITDTQYF.

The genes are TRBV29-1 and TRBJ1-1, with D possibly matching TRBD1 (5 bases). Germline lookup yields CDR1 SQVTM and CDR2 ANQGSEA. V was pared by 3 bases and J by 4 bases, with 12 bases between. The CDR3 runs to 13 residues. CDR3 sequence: CSVDAQGGTEAFF. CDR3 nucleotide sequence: TGCAGCGTTGATGCGCAGGGAGGCACTGAAGCTTTCTTT.

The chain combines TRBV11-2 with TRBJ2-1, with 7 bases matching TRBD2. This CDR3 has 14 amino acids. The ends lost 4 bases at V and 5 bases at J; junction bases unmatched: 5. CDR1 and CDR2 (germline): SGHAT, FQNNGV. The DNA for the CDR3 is TGTGCCAGCAGCTACTGGGGAGGGGACAATGAGCAGTTCTTC. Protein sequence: CASSYWGGDNEQFF. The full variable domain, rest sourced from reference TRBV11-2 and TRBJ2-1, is EAGVAQSPRYKIIEKRQSVAFWCNPISGHATLYWYQQILGQGPKLLIQFQNNGVVDDSQLPKDRFSAERLKGVDSTLKIQPAKLEDSAVYLCASSYWGGDNEQFFGPGTRLTVL.

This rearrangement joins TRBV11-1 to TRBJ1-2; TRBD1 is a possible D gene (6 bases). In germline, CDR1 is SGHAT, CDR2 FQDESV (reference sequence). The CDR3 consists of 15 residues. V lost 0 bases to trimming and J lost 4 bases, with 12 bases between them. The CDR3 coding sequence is TGTGCCAGCAGCTTAGCTCCGGGAGGGGGCTATGGCTACACCTTC. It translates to CASSLAPGGGYGYTF.

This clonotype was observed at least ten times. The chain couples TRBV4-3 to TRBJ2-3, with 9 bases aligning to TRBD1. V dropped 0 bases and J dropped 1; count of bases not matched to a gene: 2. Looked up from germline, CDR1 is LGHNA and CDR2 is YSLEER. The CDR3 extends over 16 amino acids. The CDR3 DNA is TGCGCCAGCAGCCAAGATGGGGACAGGGGCACAGATACGCAGTATTTT. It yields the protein CASSQDGDRGTDTQYF.

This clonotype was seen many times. CDR3 in amino acids: CATSRTGTTYEQYF. The CDR3 nucleotides read TGTGCCACCAGTCGGACCGGGACCACCTACGAGCAGTACTTC. The V and J genes are TRBV24-1 and TRBJ2-7; D tentatively reads TRBD1 or TRBD2 (5 bases each). Germline lookup yields CDR1 KGHDR and CDR2 SFDVKD. The CDR3 spans 14 residues. V shed 6 bases and J shed 2 bases, with 13 bases lying between them.

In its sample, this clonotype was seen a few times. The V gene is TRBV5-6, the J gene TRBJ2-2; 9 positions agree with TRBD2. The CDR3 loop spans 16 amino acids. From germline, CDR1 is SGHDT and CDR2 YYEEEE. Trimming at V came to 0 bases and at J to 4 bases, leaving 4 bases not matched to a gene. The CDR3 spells CASSLALAGFTGELFF. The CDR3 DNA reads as TGTGCCAGCAGCTTGGCGCTAGCGGGGTTCACCGGGGAGCTGTTTTTT.

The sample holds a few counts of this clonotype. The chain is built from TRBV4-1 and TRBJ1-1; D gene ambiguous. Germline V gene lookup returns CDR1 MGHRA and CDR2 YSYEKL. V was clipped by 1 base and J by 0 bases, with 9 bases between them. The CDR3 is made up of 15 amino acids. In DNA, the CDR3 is TGCGCCAGCAGCCAAGTGGGGAGGGTGAACACTGAAGCTTTCTTT. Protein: CASSQVGRVNTEAFF.

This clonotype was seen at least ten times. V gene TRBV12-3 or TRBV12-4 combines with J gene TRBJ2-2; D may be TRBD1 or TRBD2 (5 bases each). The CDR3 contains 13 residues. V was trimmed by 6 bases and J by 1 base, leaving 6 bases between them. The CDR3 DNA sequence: TGTGCCAGCAGGAGGGGGAACACCGGGGAGCTGTTTTTT. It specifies CASRRGNTGELFF.

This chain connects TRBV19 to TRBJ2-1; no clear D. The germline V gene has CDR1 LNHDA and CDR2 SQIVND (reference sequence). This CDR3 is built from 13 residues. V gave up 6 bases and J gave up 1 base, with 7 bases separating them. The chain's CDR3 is CASRGSSYNEQFF. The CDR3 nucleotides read TGTGCCAGTAGGGGGTCTTCCTACAATGAGCAGTTCTTC.